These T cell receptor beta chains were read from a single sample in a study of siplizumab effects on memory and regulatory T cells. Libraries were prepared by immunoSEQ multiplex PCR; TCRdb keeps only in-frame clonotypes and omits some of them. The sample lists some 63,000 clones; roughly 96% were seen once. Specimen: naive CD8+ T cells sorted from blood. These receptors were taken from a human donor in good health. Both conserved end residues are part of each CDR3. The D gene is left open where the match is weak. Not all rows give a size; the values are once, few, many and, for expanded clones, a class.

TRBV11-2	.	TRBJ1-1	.	CASSLDEVGGTEAFF
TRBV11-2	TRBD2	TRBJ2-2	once	CASSLVGTSGGSVAGELFF
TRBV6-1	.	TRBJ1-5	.	CASSWVSNQPQHF
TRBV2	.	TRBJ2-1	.	CASRGGNEQFF
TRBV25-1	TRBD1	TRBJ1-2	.	CASSEYPGGGSNYGYTF
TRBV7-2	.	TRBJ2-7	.	CASSSYPTYEQYF
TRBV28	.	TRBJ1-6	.	CATGGLVSDTGPLHF
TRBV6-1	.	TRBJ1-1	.	CASSEVQTWTEAFF
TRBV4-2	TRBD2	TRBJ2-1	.	CASSQVDSGGFSEQFF
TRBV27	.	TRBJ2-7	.	CASSQQGHEQYF
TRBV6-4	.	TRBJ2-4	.	CASSERQRRQGQNIQYF
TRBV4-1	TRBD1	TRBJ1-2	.	CASSLRGDRRLDGYTF
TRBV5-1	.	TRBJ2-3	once	CAIFTDTQYF
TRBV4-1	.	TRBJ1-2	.	CASSPPPGNPNDGYTF
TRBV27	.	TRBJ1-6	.	CASSPGGGYSPLHF
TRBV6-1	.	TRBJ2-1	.	CASRGGDNEQFF
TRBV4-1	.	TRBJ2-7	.	CASSQDLGTHEQYF
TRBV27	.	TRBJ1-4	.	CASRFEGRNEKLFF
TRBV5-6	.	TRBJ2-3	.	CASSWGADTQYF
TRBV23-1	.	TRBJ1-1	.	CALNRRGNTEAFF
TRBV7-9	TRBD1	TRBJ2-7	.	CASSLLGQGDSEQYF
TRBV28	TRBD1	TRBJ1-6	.	CASSYPGGGSPLHF
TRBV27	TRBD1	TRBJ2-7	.	CASGWTGGYEQYF